Listed below are T cell receptor beta chains from one sample, sequenced in a study of cytomegalovirus exposure and HLA in healthy donors. Generated by immunoSEQ multiplex PCR, the TCRdb table keeps only in-frame clones and is missing some. The sample carries roughly 280,000 clones, just over 85% recorded once. Sequencing used PBMCs. Receptor source: a woman between 18 and 30 years old in good health and CMV-seronegative. The CDR3 runs from the conserved cysteine through the conserved F or W. A D gene is named only where the DNA matches it firmly.

j_call	d_call	v_call	cdr3_aa	cdr3_nt
TRBJ2-3	TRBD2	TRBV27	CASSLGTSGRDTQYF	TGTGCCAGCAGTTTAGGGACTAGCGGGAGAGATACGCAGTATTTT
TRBJ1-2	.	TRBV9	CASSVGERNDNYGYTF	TGTGCCAGCAGCGTAGGGGAGCGGAACGATAACTATGGCTACACCTTC
TRBJ2-5	TRBD1	TRBV10-3	CATAPSTGALGETQYF	TGTGCCACCGCCCCGTCTACAGGGGCTTTAGGAGAGACCCAGTACTTC
TRBJ1-1	.	TRBV27	CASSPHRGTEAFF	TGTGCCAGCAGTCCCCATCGGGGCACTGAAGCTTTCTTT
TRBJ2-7	TRBD1	TRBV7-2	CASSFRQGAYEQYF	TGTGCCAGCAGCTTCCGACAGGGGGCCTACGAGCAGTACTTC
TRBJ1-2	.	TRBV4-3	CASSQQNEGGYTF	TGCGCCAGCAGCCAACAAAACGAGGGTGGCTACACCTTC
TRBJ2-7	TRBD2	TRBV7-9	CASSRTSERYEQYF	TGTGCCAGCAGTAGGACTAGCGAACGCTACGAGCAGTACTTC
TRBJ2-7	.	TRBV18	CASSPPGQTIEQYF	TGTGCCAGCTCACCACCGGGACAAACAATCGAGCAGTACTTC
TRBJ1-1	TRBD1	TRBV4-3	CASSQAGTGGTEAFF	TGCGCCAGCAGCCAGGCGGGGACAGGGGGCACTGAAGCTTTCTTT
TRBJ1-5	.	TRBV28	CASSPSGMNQPQHF	TGTGCCAGCAGTCCTTCAGGGATGAATCAGCCCCAGCATTTT
TRBJ2-2	TRBD1	TRBV4-1	CASSHLSGGIGELFF	TGCGCCAGCAGCCACCTGTCAGGGGGCATCGGGGAGCTGTTTTTT
TRBJ2-3	.	TRBV5-4	CASSSYAAPTQYF	TGTGCCAGCAGCTCCTACGCTGCCCCTACGCAGTATTTT
TRBJ2-3	TRBD1	TRBV5-4	CASNPTGALSTDTQYF	TGTGCCAGCAACCCGACAGGGGCCCTCAGCACAGATACGCAGTATTTT
TRBJ1-2	.	TRBV18	CASSPSERPNYGYTF	TGTGCCAGCTCACCCAGCGAAAGACCTAACTATGGCTACACCTTC
TRBJ1-1	.	TRBV2	CASSEQVSTEAFF	TGTGCCAGCAGTGAACAGGTCAGCACTGAAGCTTTCTTT
TRBJ2-7	.	TRBV12-1	CASSPSVSGSRSEEQYF	TGTGCCAGCAGCCCAAGTGTTAGCGGGAGTAGGTCGGAGGAGCAGTACTTC